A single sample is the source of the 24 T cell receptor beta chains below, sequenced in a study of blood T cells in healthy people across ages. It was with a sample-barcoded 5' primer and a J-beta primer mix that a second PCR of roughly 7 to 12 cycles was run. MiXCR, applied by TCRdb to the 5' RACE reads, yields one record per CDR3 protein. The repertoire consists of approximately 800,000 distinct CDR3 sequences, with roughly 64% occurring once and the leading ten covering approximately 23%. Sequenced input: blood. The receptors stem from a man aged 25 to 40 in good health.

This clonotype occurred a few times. CDR3 sequence: CASSSEAGGLSDTQYF. The CDR3 DNA sequence: TGTGCCAGCAGCTCCGAAGCGGGGGGGCTCTCAGATACGCAGTATTTT. The chain joins TRBV7-2 to TRBJ2-3; 10 bases map to TRBD2. V shed 4 bases, J shed 4 bases, and the junction held 8 bases outside the gene matches. CDR1 SGHTA and CDR2 FQGNSA come from the germline V gene. This CDR3 has 16 amino acids.

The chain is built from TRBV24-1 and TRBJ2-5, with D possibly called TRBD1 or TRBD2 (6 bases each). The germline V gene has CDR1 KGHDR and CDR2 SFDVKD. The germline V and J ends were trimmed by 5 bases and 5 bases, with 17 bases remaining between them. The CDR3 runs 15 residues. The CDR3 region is CATSGRDTEGETQYF. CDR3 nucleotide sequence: TGTGCCACCAGTGGGCGGGACACCGAGGGTGAGACCCAGTACTTC.

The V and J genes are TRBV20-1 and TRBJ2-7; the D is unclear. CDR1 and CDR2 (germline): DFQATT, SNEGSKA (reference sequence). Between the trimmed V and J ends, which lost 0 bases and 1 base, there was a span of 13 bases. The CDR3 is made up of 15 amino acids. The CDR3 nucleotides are TGCAGTGCTAGAGATGAAGACGGCCCATCCTACGAGCAGTACTTC. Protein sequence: CSARDEDGPSYEQYF.

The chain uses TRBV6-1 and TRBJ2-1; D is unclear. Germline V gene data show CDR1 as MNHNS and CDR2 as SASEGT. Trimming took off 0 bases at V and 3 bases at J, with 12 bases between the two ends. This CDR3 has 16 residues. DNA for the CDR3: TGTGCCAGCAGTGAAGCGCAATGGGGATTCTACAATGAGCAGTTCTTC. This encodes CASSEAQWGFYNEQFF.

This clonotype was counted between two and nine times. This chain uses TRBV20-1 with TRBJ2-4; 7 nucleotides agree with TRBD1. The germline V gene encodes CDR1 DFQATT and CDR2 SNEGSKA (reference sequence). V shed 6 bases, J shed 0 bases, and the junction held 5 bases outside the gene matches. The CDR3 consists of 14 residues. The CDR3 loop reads CSARQGSAKNIQYF. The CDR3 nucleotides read TGCAGTGCGCGACAGGGTTCAGCCAAAAACATTCAGTACTTC.

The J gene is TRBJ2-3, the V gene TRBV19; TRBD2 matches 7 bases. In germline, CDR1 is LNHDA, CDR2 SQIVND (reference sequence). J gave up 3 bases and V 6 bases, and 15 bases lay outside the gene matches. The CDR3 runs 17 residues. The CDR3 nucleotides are TGTGCCAGTAGAAGGGCCCCCGGGACTAAGGGAACAGATACGCAGTATTTT. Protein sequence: CASRRAPGTKGTDTQYF.

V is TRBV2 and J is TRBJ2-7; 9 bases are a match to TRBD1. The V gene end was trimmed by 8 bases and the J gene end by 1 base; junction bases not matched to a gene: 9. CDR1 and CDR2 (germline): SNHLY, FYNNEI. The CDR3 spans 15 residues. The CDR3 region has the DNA TGTGCCAGCCTGGTGAGGACAGGGGATTCCTACGAGCAGTACTTC. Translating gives CASLVRTGDSYEQYF.

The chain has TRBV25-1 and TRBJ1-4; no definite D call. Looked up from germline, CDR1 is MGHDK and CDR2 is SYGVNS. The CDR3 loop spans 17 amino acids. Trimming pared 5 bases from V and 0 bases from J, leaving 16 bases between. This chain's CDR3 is CASSTGREAATNEKLFF. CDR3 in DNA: TGTGCCAGCAGTACCGGGAGGGAGGCAGCAACTAATGAAAAACTGTTTTTT.

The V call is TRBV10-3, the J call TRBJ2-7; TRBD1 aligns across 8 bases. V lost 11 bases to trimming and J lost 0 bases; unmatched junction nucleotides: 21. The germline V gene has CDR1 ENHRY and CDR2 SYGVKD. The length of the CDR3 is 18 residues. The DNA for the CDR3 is TGTGCCGTCCGCCTTGCCCCGCGGACAGGGTCGAGCTCCTACGAGCAGTACTTC. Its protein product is CAVRLAPRTGSSSYEQYF.

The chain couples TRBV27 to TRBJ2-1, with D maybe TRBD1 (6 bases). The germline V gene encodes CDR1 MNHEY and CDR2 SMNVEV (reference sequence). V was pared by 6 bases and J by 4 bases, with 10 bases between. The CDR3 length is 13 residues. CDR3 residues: CASRIGQYNEQFF. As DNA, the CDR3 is TGTGCCAGCAGAATCGGACAGTACAATGAGCAGTTCTTC.

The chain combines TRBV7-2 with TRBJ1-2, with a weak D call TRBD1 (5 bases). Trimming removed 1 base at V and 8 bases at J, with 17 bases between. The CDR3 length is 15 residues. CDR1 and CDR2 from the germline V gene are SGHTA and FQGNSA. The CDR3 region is CASSLGSEDSRGYTF. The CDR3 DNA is TGTGCCAGCAGCTTAGGCTCCGAAGACAGCAGGGGCTACACCTTC. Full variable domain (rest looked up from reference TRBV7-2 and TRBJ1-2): GAGVSQSPSNKVTEKGKDVELRCDPISGHTALYWYRQSLGQGLEFLIYFQGNSAPDKSGLPSDRFSAERTGGSVSTLTIQRTQQEDSAVYLCASSLGSEDSRGYTFGSGTRLTVV.

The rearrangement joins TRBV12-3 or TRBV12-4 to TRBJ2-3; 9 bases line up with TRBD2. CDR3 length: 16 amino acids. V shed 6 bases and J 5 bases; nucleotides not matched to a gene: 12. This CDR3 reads CASRSILAGQGDTQYF. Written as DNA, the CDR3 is TGTGCCAGCAGATCAATACTAGCGGGCCAGGGAGATACGCAGTATTTT.

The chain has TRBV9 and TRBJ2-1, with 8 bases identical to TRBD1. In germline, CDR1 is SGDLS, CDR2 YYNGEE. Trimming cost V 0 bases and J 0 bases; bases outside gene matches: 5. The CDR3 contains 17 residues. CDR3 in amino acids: CASSVGQGFSSYNEQFF. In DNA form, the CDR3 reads TGTGCCAGCAGCGTAGGACAGGGGTTCAGCTCCTACAATGAGCAGTTCTTC. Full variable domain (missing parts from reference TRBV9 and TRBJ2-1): DSGVTQTPKHLITATGQRVTLRCSPRSGDLSVYWYQQSLDQGLQFLIQYYNGEERAKGNILERFSAQQFPDLHSELNLSSLELGDSALYFCASSVGQGFSSYNEQFFGPGTRLTVL.

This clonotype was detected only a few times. The CDR3 is CASSLGLGVGEQYF. CDR3 nucleotide sequence: TGCGCCAGCAGCTTGGGACTAGGGGTCGGAGAGCAGTACTTC. V and J are TRBV5-1 and TRBJ2-4; D might be TRBD2 (6 bases). The ends were cut back, 0 bases at V and 13 bases at J, with 17 bases in the middle. The CDR3 has 14 amino acids. Germline lookup yields CDR1 SGHRS and CDR2 YFSETQ.

The CDR3 sequence is CSVVSGAKNIQYF. The CDR3, as DNA: TGCAGCGTTGTGTCGGGAGCCAAAAACATTCAGTACTTC. The rearrangement links TRBV29-1 to TRBJ2-4, with D uncertain. V dropped 4 bases and J dropped 0 bases, with 7 bases sitting between them. Germline CDR1 is SQVTM and CDR2 is ANQGSEA. The CDR3 totals 13 residues.

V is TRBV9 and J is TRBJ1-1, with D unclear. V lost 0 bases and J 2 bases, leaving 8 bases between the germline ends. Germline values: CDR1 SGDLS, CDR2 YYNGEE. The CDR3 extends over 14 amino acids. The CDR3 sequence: CASSVGAANTEAFF. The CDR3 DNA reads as TGTGCCAGCAGCGTAGGGGCAGCAAACACTGAAGCTTTCTTT.

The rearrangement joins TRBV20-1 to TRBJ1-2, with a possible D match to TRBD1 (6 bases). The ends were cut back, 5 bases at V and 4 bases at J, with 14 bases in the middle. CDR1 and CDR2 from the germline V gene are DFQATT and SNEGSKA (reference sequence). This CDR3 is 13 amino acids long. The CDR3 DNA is TGCAGTGCTTCCGGGACAACGAGCTATGGCTACACCTTC. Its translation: CSASGTTSYGYTF.

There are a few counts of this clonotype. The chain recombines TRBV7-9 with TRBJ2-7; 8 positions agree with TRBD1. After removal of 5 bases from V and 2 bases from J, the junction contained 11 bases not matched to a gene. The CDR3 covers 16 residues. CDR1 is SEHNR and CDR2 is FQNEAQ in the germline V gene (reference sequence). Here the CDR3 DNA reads TGTGCCAGCAGCCCCCTCCCGGGACAGGCAACCTACGAGCAGTACTTC. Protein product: CASSPLPGQATYEQYF.

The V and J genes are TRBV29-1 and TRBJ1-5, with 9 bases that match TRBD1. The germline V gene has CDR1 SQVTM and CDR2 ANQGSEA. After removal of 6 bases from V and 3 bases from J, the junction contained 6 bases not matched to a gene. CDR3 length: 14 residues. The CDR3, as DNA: TGCAGCGTGGTCACAGGGGGCCTCAATCAGCCCCAGCATTTT. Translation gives CSVVTGGLNQPQHF.

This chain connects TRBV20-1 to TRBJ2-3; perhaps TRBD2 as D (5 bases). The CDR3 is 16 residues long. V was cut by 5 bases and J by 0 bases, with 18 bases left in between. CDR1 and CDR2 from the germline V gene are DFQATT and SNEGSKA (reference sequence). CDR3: CSAFPDGGLSTDTQYF. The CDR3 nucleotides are TGCAGTGCTTTCCCGGATGGAGGTTTAAGCACAGATACGCAGTATTTT.

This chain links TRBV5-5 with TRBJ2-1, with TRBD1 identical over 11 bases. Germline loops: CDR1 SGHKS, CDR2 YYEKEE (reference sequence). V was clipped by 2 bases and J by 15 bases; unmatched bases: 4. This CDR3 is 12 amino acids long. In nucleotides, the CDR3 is TGTGCCAGCAGCTTTGTCGGGACAGGGGGGTTCTTC. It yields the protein CASSFVGTGGFF.

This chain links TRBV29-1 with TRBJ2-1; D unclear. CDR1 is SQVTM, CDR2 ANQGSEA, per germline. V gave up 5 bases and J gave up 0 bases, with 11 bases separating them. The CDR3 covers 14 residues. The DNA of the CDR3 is TGCAGCGTTCGTAGTCGCAGCTCCTACAATGAGCAGTTCTTC. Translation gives CSVRSRSSYNEQFF.

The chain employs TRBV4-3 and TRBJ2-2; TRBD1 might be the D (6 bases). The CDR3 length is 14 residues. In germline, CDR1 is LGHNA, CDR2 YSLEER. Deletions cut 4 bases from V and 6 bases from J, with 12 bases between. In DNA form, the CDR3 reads TGCGCCAGCAGCCTTTACAGGGACGCCGGGGAGCTGTTTTTT. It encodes CASSLYRDAGELFF.

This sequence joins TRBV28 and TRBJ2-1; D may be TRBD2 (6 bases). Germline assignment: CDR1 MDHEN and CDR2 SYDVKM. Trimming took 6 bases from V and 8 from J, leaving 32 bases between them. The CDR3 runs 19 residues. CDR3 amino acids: CASSPGGTLGGPSQDEQFF. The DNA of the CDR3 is TGTGCCAGCAGCCCTGGAGGGACCCTCGGCGGCCCGTCTCAGGATGAGCAGTTCTTC.